This TCR beta chain is drawn from a study of Graves' ophthalmopathy and Graves' hyperthyroidism. Amplification of TCR beta CDR3 regions used RNA transcripts. First-round RT-PCR employed HTBI primers, with a second-round multiplex PCR after it. One entry per CDR3 protein, called by TCRdb with MiXCR from the multiplex PCR reads. The data hold 200,000 to 250,000 distinct CDR3 sequences, with approximately 28% observed a single time. J lost 6 bases, V lost 3 bases, and 15 bases had no gene match. Germline loops: CDR1 SGDLS, CDR2 YYNGEE. The length of the CDR3 is 18 residues. This clonotype was counted many times. Ineligible for inclusion were patients with other autoimmune diseases, uncontrolled infections, pregnancy or lactation.

V is TRBV9 and J is TRBJ2-7; TRBD2 aligns across 13 bases. Sequencing was performed on peripheral blood. The clonotype originates from a man between 45 and 60 years old with Graves' ophthalmopathy. CDR3 protein: CASSDSAGTSGNGVEQYF. CDR3 bases: TGTGCCAGCAGCGACTCTGCCGGGACTAGCGGGAATGGCGTCGAGCAGTACTTC.